This T cell receptor beta chain comes out of a study of T-cell memory formation after mild COVID-19. General study points: Clones that contracted clustered mainly in CM and EM if CD4+ and in EMRA if CD8+. Some clones that responded turned up in pre-infection memory, which suggests that cross-reactive memory joined in. Whereas later expanders leaned CD4+, clones contracting day 15 to 85 showed a balanced CD4/CD8 makeup.

Germline CDR1 reads SGHTA; CDR2 reads FQGNSA. The CDR3 has 15 amino acids. V lost 1 base to trimming and J lost 3 bases; unmatched junction nucleotides: 5. There are many counts of this clonotype. What it recognizes is unknown. TCRalpha and TCRbeta libraries used 5'RACE with constant-segment primers and UMIs. Each CDR3 protein is one row after TCRdb ran MiXCR on the 5' RACE reads. The sample carries a few hundred thousand distinct CDR3 sequences, 7.5% to 9.5% recorded once. This TCR was recovered from a man aged 18 to 30 who had mild COVID-19 (a few samples of this study predate the infection). Cell type and time point are not known. Sequencing was carried out using PBMCs or a T cell subset sorted from them (not recorded which). The gene calls are TRBV7-2 and TRBJ2-5, with 7 bases aligning to TRBD2. CDR3 residues: CASSLGGLDKETQYF. CDR3 sequence (DNA): TGTGCCAGCAGCTTAGGCGGACTAGACAAAGAGACCCAGTACTTC.